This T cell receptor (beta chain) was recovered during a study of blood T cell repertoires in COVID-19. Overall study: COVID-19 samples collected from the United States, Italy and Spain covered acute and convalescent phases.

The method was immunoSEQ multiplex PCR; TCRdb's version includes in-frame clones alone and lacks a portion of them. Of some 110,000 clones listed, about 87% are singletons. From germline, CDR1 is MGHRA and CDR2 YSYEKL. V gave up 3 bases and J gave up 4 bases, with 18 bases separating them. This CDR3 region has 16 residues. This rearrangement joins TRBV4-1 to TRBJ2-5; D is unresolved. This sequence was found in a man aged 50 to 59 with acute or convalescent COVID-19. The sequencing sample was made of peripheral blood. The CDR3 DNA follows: TGCGCCAGCAGCCACCCTCAGTTGGGCTTAGGAGAGACCCAGTACTTC. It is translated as CASSHPQLGLGETQYF.